This T cell receptor beta chain appears in the sequencing data of a study of cytomegalovirus exposure and HLA in healthy donors. Study-wide background: Most donors, approximately 82% of over 350 genotyped, fell in the Caucasian-associated ancestry cluster.

Primers included in the PCR were 60 Vbeta and 13 Jbeta primers. Measured with immunoSEQ multiplex PCR; TCRdb has only the in-frame clones, and not every one. The sample carries about 120,000 clones, around 80% recorded once. This CDR3 is built from 16 residues. With V trimmed by 0 bases and J by 3 bases, 4 bases remained unmatched. Germline values: CDR1 LGHNA, CDR2 YSLEER. The genes are TRBV4-3 and TRBJ2-3; 9 bases map to TRBD2. The specimen was PBMCs. The clonotype originates from a man under 40 in good health and CMV-seropositive. Here the CDR3 DNA reads TGCGCCAGCAGCCAAGAGCGGGAGGGTCTGACAGATACGCAGTATTTT. Translation: CASSQEREGLTDTQYF.